The clone carrying this T cell receptor beta chain showed up just a few times. CDR3 length equals 16 residues. Germline lookup yields CDR1 KGHDR and CDR2 SFDVKD. Trimming took off 5 bases at V and 8 bases at J, with 21 bases between the two ends. TCRdb itself ran the 5' RACE reads through MiXCR, one entry per CDR3 protein. The data show around 240,000 distinct CDR3 sequences, 7% seen once. This sample was taken from a study of identical twins. These records were also assigned to another study, of yellow fever vaccine responses in identical twins.

The receptor was derived from a woman between 18 and 29 years old in good health. The chain joins TRBV24-1 to TRBJ2-1; D perhaps matches TRBD1 (5 bases). Sequencing input: memory (CD45RO+) T cells sorted from blood. The CDR3 bases are TGTGCCACCAGTGCCCTGACCGACAGCTTAGGATATGAGCAGTTCTTC. Its translation: CATSALTDSLGYEQFF.